This TCR delta chain appears in the sequencing data of a study of human gamma delta and Vdelta1 T cells. This clone has more than one count but fewer than ten. Its antigen is still unknown. J lost 0 bases, V lost 2 bases, and 14 bases had no gene match. The CDR3 extends over 19 amino acids. CDR1 is TSWWSYY, CDR2 QGS, per germline. TCRdb re-identified clones in the PCR reads via CATT. The top ten hold 5.9% of the sample, which has about 6,500 delta-chain clones, 30% to 45% seen once. The clonotype originates from a human donor in good health. The sequenced material came from Vdelta1 gamma-delta T cells from blood grown in culture (DOT cells). The chain has TRDV1 and TRDJ1; 8 nucleotides line up with TRDD3. This chain's CDR3 is CALGENTSYWGVYTDKLIF. The CDR3 DNA follows: TGTGCTCTTGGGGAAAACACTTCGTACTGGGGGGTATACACCGATAAACTCATCTTT.